This T cell receptor (beta chain) originates from a study of regulatory T cells in long-lasting Graves disease. Whole-study results and caveats: Repertoires from persistent disease leaned toward TRBV28, TRBJ1-2 and TRBJ2-5.

According to the study, TCR beta libraries were built with iRepertoire HTBI primers and CDR3-region Arm-PCR. One entry per CDR3 protein, called by TCRdb with MiXCR from the multiplex PCR reads. The sample records 410,000 or so distinct CDR3 sequences, 14% to 15% being singletons. V lost 0 bases and J 4 bases, leaving 14 bases between the germline ends. There are 15 residues in the CDR3. In germline, CDR1 is SGHRS, CDR2 YFSETQ. This clonotype was counted ten times or more. Its antigen is as yet unknown. This sample's time point: newly diagnosed GD, antithyroid drugs for less than 3 months. PBMCs were the source of the RNA used for TCR sequencing. From each patient, approximately 9 milliliters of peripheral blood was drawn and collected into an EDTA anticoagulant tube. The same sample was also used in a study of T cells in Graves' hyperthyroidism and ophthalmopathy. That source adds: An absence of ophthalmopathy progression within 18 months meant stable Graves' hyperthyroidism. Blood also held most thyroid clonotypes expanded beyond 0.001.

The chain has TRBV5-1 and TRBJ2-7; D possibly corresponds to TRBD1 (6 bases). The TCR originated in a woman in her 30s with Graves disease. The material sequenced was peripheral blood mononuclear cells (PBMCs), taken at new diagnosis, from a patient treated with antithyroid drugs. The CDR3 region has the DNA TGCGCCAGCAGCTTGGACGAACAGGGTTGGTACGAGCAGTACTTC. Translated, it gives CASSLDEQGWYEQYF.